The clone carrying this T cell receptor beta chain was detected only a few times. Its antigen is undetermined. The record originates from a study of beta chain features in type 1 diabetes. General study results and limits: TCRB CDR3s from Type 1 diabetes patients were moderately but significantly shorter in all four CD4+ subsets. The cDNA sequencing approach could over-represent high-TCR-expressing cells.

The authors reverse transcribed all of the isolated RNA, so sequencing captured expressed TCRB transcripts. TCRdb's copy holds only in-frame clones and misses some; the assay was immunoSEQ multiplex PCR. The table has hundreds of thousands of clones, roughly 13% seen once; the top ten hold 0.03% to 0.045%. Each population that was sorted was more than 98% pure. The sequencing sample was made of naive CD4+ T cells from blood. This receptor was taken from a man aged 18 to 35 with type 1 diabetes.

For the CDR3, the DNA is TGTGCCAGCAGCTCGATACAGGGGTACACCTACAATGAGCAGTTCTTC. Its translation is CASSSIQGYTYNEQFF. The chain carries TRBV5-4 and TRBJ2-1, with 7 positions matching TRBD1. This CDR3 spans 16 amino acids. Per the germline V gene, CDR1 is SGHNT and CDR2 is YYREEE (reference sequence). Germline trimming cut 3 bases from V and 2 bases from J; bases unmatched to any gene: 8.